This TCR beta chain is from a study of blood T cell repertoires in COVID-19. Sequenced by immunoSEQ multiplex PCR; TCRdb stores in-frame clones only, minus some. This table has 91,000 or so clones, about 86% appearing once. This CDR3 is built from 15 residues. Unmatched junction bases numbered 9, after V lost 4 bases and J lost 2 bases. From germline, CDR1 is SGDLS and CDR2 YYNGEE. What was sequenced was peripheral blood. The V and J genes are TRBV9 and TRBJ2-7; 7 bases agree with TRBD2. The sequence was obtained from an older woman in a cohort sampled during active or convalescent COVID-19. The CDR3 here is CASSLGGGVTYEQYF. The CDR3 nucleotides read TGTGCCAGCAGCCTGGGGGGAGGGGTCACCTACGAGCAGTACTTC.